This T cell receptor (beta chain) is drawn from a study of cytotoxic CD8 clonotypes in ibrutinib-treated CLL. Of note for this clone: Antigen unknown.

General study findings and limits: Pretreatment clonality was elevated relative to age-matched healthy donors and paralleled circulating CD8+ T-cell counts. Patients with sustained remission and those progressing were sampled at differing times.

The CDR3 consists of 12 residues. The V and J ends lost 7 bases and 10 bases respectively, with 16 bases between them. Germline lookup yields CDR1 LNHDA and CDR2 SQIVND (reference sequence). The table came from immunoSEQ multiplex PCR; TCRdb's copy has only in-frame clones and leaves some out. The table includes about 30,000 clones, roughly 59% detected once. This receptor was taken from a human donor with chronic lymphocytic leukemia. The V gene is TRBV19, the J gene TRBJ1-2; unclear D gene. The input for sequencing was PBMCs, taken before ibrutinib treatment. The CDR3: CASTDATKDYTF. In DNA, the CDR3 is TGTGCCAGTACCGACGCGACTAAGGACTACACCTTC.